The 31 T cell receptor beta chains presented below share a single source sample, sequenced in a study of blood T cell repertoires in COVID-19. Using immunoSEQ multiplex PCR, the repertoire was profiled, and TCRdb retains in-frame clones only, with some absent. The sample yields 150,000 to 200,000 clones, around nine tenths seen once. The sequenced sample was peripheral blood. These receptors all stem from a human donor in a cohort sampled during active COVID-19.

CDR3 DNA: TGTGCCAGCAGTTACTCGCGGGGGCCCTACGAGCAGTACTTC. Its translation is CASSYSRGPYEQYF. This chain connects TRBV6-5 to TRBJ2-7; tentatively, D is TRBD2 (7 bases). The germline V gene has CDR1 MNHEY and CDR2 SVGAGI. With 0 bases removed from V and 2 bases from J, the gap between germline ends came to 8 bases. The CDR3 totals 14 residues.

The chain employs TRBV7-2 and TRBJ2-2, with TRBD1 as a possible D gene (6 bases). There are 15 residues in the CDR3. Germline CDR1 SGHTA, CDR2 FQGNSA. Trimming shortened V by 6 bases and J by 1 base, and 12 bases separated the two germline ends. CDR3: CASRQTGLNTGELFF. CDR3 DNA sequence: TGTGCCAGCAGACAAACAGGGCTGAACACCGGGGAGCTGTTTTTT.

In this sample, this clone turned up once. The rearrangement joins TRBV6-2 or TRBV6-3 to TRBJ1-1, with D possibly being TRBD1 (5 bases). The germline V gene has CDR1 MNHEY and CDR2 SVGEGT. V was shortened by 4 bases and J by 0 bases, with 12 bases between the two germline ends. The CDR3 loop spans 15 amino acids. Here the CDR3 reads CASSSTTVMNTEAFF. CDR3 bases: TGTGCCAGCAGTTCCACGACAGTAATGAACACTGAAGCTTTCTTT.

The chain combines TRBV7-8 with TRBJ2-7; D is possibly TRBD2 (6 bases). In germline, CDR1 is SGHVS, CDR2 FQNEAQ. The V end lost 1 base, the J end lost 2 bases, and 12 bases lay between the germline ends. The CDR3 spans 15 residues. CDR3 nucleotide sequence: TGTGCCAGCAGCTTAGATGCGGGCGGGACCTACGAGCAGTACTTC. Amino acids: CASSLDAGGTYEQYF.

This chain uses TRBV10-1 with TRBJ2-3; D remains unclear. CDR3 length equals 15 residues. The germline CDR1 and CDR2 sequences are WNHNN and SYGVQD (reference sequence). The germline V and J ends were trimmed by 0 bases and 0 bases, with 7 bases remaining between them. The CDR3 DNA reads TGCGCCAGCAGTGAGTCGAGCGCTAGCACAGATACGCAGTATTTT. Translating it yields CASSESSASTDTQYF.

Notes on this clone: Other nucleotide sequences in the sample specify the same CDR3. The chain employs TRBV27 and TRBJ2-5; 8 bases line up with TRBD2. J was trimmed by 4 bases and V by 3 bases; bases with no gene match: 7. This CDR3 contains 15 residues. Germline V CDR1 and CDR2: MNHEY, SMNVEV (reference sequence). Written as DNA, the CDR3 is TGTGCCAGCAGTTTTCTGAGCGGGAGAGCAGAGACCCAGTACTTC. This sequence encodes CASSFLSGRAETQYF.

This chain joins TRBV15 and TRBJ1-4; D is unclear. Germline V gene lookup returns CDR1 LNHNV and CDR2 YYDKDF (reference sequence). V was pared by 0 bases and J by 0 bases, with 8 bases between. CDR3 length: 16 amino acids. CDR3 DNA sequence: TGTGCCACCAGCAGAGATCTAGGTGCAACTAATGAAAAACTGTTTTTT. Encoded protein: CATSRDLGATNEKLFF.

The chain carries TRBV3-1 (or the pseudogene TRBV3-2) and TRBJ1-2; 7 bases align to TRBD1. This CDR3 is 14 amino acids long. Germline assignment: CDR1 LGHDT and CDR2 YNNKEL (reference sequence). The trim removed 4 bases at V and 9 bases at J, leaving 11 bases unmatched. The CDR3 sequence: CASSPSDRSGRYTF. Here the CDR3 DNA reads TGTGCCAGCAGCCCCTCGGACAGGAGCGGGCGCTACACCTTC.

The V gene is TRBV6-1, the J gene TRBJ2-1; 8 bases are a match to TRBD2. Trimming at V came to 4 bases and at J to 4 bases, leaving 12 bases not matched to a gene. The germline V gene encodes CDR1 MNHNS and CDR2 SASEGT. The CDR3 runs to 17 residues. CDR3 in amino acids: CASSGPGPAGEYNEQFF. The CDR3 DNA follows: TGTGCCAGCAGTGGTCCGGGGCCAGCGGGAGAATACAATGAGCAGTTCTTC.

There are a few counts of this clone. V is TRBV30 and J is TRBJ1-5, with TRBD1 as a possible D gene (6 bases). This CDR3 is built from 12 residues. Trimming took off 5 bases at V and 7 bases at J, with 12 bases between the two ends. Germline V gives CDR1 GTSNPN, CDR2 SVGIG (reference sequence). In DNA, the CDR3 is TGTGCCTGGGGCCGGGGGGCCCAGCCCCAGCATTTT. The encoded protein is CAWGRGAQPQHF.

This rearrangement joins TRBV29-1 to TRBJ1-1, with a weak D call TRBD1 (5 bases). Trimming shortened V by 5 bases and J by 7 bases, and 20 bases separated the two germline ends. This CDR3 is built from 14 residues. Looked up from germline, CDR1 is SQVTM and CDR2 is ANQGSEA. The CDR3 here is CSVPEGGAVGEAFF. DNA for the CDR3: TGCAGCGTTCCGGAGGGAGGGGCGGTTGGTGAAGCTTTCTTT.

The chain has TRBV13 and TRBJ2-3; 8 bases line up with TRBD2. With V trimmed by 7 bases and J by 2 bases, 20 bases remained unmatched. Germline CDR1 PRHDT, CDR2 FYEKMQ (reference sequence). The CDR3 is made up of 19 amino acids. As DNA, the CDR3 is TGTGCCAGCATCCTTGCTGGGGAAAAAACTAGCGGATACACAGATACGCAGTATTTT. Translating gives CASILAGEKTSGYTDTQYF.

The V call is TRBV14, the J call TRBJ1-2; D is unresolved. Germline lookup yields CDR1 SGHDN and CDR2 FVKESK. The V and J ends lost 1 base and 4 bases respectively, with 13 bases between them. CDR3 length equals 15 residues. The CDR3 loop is CASSQGLSSGYGYTF. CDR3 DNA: TGTGCCAGCAGCCAAGGATTGTCGTCAGGCTATGGCTACACCTTC.

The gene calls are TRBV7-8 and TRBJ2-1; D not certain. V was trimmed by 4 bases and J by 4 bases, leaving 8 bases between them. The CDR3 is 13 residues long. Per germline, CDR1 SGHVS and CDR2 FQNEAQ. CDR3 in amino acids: CASSSGAYNEQFF. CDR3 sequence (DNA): TGTGCCAGCAGCTCTGGAGCGTACAATGAGCAGTTCTTC.

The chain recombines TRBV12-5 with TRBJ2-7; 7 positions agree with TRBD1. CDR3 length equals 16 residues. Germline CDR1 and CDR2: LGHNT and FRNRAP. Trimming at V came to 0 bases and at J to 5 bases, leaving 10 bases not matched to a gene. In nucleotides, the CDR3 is TGTGCTAGTGGTTTGGTCGGAAGTAGGGACAGAAACGAGCAGTACTTC. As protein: CASGLVGSRDRNEQYF.

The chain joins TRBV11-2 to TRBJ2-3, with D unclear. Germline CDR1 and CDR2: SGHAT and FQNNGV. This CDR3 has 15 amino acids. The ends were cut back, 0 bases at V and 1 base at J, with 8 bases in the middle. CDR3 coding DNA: TGTGCCAGCAGCTTAGAAGCGACCGGCACAGATACGCAGTATTTT. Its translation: CASSLEATGTDTQYF.

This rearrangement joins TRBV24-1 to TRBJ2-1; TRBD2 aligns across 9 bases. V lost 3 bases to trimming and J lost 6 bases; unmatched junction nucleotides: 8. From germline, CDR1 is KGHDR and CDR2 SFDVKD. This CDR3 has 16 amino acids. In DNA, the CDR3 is TGTGCCACCAGTGATCCAACTAGCGGGCGAAGCAATGAGCAGTTCTTC. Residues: CATSDPTSGRSNEQFF.

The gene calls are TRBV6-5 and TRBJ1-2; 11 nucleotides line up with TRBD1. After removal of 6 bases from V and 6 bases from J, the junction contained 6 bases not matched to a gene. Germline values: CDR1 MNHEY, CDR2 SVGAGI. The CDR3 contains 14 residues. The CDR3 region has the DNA TGTGCCAGCAGCGCGGACAGGGGGCAAGATGGCTACACCTTC. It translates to CASSADRGQDGYTF.

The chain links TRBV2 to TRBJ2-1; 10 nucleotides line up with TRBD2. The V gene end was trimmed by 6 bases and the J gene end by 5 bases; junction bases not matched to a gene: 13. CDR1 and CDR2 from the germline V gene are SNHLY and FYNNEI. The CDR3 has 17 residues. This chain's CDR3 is CASRGLAGDPYNNEQFF. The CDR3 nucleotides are TGTGCCAGCAGGGGGCTAGCGGGAGACCCCTACAACAATGAGCAGTTCTTC.

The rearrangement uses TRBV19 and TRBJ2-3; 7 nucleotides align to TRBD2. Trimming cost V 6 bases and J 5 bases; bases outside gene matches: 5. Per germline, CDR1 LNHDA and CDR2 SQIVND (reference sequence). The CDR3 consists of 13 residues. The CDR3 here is CASRGLDLDTQYF. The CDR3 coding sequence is TGTGCCAGTAGAGGACTAGACTTAGATACGCAGTATTTT.

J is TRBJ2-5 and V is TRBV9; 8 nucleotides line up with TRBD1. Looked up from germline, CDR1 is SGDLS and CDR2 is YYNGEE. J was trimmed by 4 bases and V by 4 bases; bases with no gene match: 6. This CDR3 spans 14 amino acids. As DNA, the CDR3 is TGTGCCAGCAGCCCCGGACAGGGAGGAGAGACCCAGTACTTC. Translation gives CASSPGQGGETQYF.

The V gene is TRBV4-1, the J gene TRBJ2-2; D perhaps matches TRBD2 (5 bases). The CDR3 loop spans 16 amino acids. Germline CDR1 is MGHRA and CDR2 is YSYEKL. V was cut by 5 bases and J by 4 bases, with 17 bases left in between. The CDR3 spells CASSSRPGEGTGELFF. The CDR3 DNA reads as TGCGCCAGCAGCTCCCGCCCAGGAGAGGGCACCGGGGAGCTGTTTTTT.

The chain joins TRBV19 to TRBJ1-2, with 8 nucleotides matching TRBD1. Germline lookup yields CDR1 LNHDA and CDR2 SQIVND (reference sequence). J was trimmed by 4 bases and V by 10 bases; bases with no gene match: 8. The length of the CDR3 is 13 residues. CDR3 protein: CATSDRDVYGYTF. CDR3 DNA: TGTGCCACCTCGGACAGGGACGTCTATGGCTACACCTTC.

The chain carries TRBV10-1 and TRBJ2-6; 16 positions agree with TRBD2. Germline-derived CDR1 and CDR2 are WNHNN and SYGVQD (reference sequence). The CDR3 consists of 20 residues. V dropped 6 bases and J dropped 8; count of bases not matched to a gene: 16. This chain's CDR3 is CASRGLAGGEGSLGTNVLTF. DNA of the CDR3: TGCGCCAGCAGGGGACTAGCGGGGGGGGAAGGGTCCTTGGGGACCAACGTCCTGACTTTC.

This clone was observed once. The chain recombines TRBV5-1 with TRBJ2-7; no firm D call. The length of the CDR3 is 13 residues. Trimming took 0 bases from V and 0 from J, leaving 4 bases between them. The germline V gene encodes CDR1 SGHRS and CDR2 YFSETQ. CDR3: CASSLDTSYEQYF. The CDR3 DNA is TGCGCCAGCAGCTTGGACACCTCCTACGAGCAGTACTTC.

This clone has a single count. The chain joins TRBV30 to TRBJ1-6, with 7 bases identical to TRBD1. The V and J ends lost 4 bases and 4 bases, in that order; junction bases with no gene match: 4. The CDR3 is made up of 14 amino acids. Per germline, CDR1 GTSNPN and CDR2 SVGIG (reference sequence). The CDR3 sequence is CAWTTGQYNSPLHF. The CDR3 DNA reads TGTGCCTGGACCACGGGACAGTATAATTCACCCCTCCACTTT.

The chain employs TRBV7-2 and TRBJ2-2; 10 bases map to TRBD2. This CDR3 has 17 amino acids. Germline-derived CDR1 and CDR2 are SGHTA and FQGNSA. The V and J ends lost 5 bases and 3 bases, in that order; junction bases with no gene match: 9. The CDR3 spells CASSPKLLAGDTGELFF. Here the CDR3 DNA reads TGTGCCAGCAGCCCCAAGCTCCTAGCGGGAGACACCGGGGAGCTGTTTTTT.

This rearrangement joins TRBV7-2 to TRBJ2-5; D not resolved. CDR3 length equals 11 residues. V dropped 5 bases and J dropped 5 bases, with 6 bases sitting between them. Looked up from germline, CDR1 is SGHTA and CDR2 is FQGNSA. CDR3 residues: CASSQAETQYF. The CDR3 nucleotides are TGTGCCAGCAGCCAGGCGGAGACCCAGTACTTC.

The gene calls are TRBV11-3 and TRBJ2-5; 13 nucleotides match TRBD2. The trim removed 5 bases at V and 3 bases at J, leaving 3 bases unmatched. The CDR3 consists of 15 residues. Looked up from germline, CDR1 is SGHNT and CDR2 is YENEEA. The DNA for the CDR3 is TGTGCCAGCAGCCCAGGGACTAGCGGGAAAGAGACCCAGTACTTC. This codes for CASSPGTSGKETQYF.

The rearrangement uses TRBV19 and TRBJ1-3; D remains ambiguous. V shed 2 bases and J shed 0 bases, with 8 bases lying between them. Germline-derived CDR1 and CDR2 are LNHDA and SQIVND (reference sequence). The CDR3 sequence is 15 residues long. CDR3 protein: CASSIRHSSGNTIYF. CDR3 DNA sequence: TGTGCCAGTAGTATACGACATTCCTCTGGAAACACCATATATTTT.

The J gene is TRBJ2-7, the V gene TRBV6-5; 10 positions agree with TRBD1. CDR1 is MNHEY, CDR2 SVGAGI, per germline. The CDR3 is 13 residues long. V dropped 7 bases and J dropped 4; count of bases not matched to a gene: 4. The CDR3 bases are TGTGCCAGCATCAGGACAGGGGGGTACGAGCAGTACTTC. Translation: CASIRTGGYEQYF.